The TCR beta chain under discussion was sequenced for a study of blood T cell repertoires in COVID-19. About the study: The origin of the acute and convalescent COVID-19 samples was the United States, Italy and Spain. Sources were T cells, B-cell-depleted T cells, or PBMCs; the material itself was cDNA or gDNA.

In the authors' methods: Researchers report that nucleated cell counts were estimated from reference gene primer amplification. Some clones are missing from TCRdb's copy, which holds only in-frame ones; the method was immunoSEQ multiplex PCR. V and J calls and clone size are as listed in that table; D and trimming were resolved from the DNA. The repertoire includes some 65,000 clones, under 85% of them detected once, and approximately 6% sits in the top ten. CDR1 is MGHRA and CDR2 is YSYEKL in the germline V gene. The CDR3 has 13 amino acids. J lost 8 bases, V lost 3 bases, and 5 bases had no gene match.

The chain has TRBV4-1 and TRBJ1-2; 8 bases are shared with TRBD1. The origin of this receptor is a woman aged 70-85 years with acute or convalescent COVID-19. Sequencing input: peripheral blood. The CDR3 nucleotides read TGCGCCAGCAGCCAGGACAGGGCTAGCGGCTACACCTTC. Translation gives CASSQDRASGYTF.